Following are 7 T cell receptor beta chains from one sample sequenced in a study of CD8 T cells in ankylosing spondylitis. The antigens for these receptors are not known. Study-level points and caveats: Ankylosing spondylitis blood appeared to be characterized by a TCR beta motif of several highly homologous variants.

TCRdb re-analysed the 5' RACE reads in MiXCR, keeping a single row per CDR3 protein. The data contain around 770,000 distinct CDR3 sequences, roughly 10% of them seen just once; the ten biggest clones take up approximately 0.46%. The sample comprised blood, either unsorted or a sorted T cell fraction (not recorded which). These receptors were obtained from a male donor with ankylosing spondylitis.

This clonotype was found a few times. One end of the junction fails to match germline, which may point to a read error. The chain employs TRBV7-2 and TRBJ2-7; perhaps D is TRBD1 or TRBD2 (5 bases each). Germline V gene data show CDR1 as SGHTA and CDR2 as FQGNSA. The CDR3 spans 11 residues. CDR3 nucleotide sequence: TGTGCCAGCAGCTCCCAGGGACGGCTTAACTTC. It encodes CASSSQGRLNF.

In its sample, this clonotype was seen many times. The chain links TRBV4-3 to TRBJ2-3; a weak D match, TRBD1 (5 bases). Germline CDR1 and CDR2: LGHNA and YSLEER. V shed 0 bases and J shed 5 bases, with 9 bases lying between them. The CDR3 contains 14 residues. Here the CDR3 reads CASSQDWQGDTQYF. In nucleotides, the CDR3 is TGCGCCAGCAGCCAAGATTGGCAGGGAGATACGCAGTATTTT.

This clonotype was recorded many times. The chain is built from TRBV6-5 and TRBJ2-7; D remains unclear. This CDR3 is built from 12 residues. Germline CDR1 reads MNHEY; CDR2 reads SVGAGI. V dropped 4 bases and J dropped 2 bases, with 6 bases sitting between them. CDR3 in amino acids: CASSSNTYEQYF. CDR3 bases: TGTGCCAGCAGTTCTAACACCTACGAGCAGTACTTC.

There are a few counts of this clonotype. The chain couples TRBV5-1 to TRBJ1-5; the D is unclear. V lost 4 bases to trimming and J lost 6 bases, with 14 bases between them. Germline V lookup: CDR1 SGHRS, CDR2 YFSETQ. This CDR3 comprises 14 residues. Here the CDR3 reads CASSLDGVSQPQHF. As DNA, the CDR3 is TGCGCCAGCAGCCTGGATGGGGTGAGTCAGCCCCAGCATTTT.

This clonotype showed up just a few times. The V gene is TRBV7-2, the J gene TRBJ2-5; D is unclear. The V and J ends lost 2 bases and 4 bases respectively, with 14 bases between them. Germline CDR1 reads SGHTA; CDR2 reads FQGNSA. The CDR3 has 15 amino acids. The DNA for the CDR3 is TGTGCCAGCAGCTTAAATGGGCCCGACGGAGAGACCCAGTACTTC. This sequence encodes CASSLNGPDGETQYF. Together with reference TRBV7-2 and TRBJ2-5, the CDR3 gives the full variable domain: GAGVSQSPSNKVTEKGKDVELRCDPISGHTALYWYRQSLGQGLEFLIYFQGNSAPDKSGLPSDRFSAERTGGSVSTLTIQRTQQEDSAVYLCASSLNGPDGETQYFGPGTRLLVL.

This clonotype was seen a few times. The gene calls are TRBV29-1 and TRBJ2-1; either TRBD1 or TRBD2 may supply D (5 bases each). Germline loops: CDR1 SQVTM, CDR2 ANQGSEA. The V and J ends lost 7 bases and 6 bases respectively, with 10 bases between them. This CDR3 has 11 residues. CDR3 loop: CSGGIGNEQFF. CDR3 sequence (DNA): TGCAGCGGGGGGATCGGCAATGAGCAGTTCTTC.

This clonotype was observed a few times. The J gene is TRBJ2-5, the V gene TRBV28; D perhaps matches TRBD2 (6 bases). From germline, CDR1 is MDHEN and CDR2 SYDVKM. The CDR3 totals 15 residues. V lost 5 bases, J lost 5 bases, and 18 bases lay in between. CDR3 DNA sequence: TGTGCCAGCAGTCCATGGCGACTAGACTCGGAGACCCAGTACTTC. Translating it yields CASSPWRLDSETQYF.